This T cell receptor (beta chain) was found in a study of regulatory and conventional T cells in RAG deficiency. Using immunoSEQ multiplex PCR, the repertoire was profiled, and TCRdb retains in-frame clones only, with some absent. This sample carries more than 30,000 clones, about nine tenths of them seen once, and the ten largest clones take 5% to 5.5%. This CDR3 is 15 amino acids long. Trimming at V came to 3 bases and at J to 7 bases, leaving 4 bases not matched to a gene. Germline CDR1 SGHTA, CDR2 FQGTGA. Note on this clone: The antigen is undetermined.

Whole-study results and caveats: Shorter CDR3s in all patient subsets; >85% Treg-Tconv overlap in Omenn.

These data were also filed under a second study, of regulatory T cells. In that study: Amplification used 52 TRBV primers and 13 TRBJ primers.

The chain links TRBV7-3 to TRBJ2-1; TRBD2 aligns across 12 bases. The receptor comes from a human donor in good health. Sequencing was performed on CD8+ T cells sorted from blood. The CDR3 is CASSLGLAGRNEQFF. The CDR3 DNA reads TGTGCCAGCAGCTTGGGACTAGCGGGCCGTAATGAGCAGTTCTTC. Together with reference TRBV7-3 and TRBJ2-1, the CDR3 gives the full variable domain: GAGVSQTPSNKVTEKGKYVELRCDPISGHTALYWYRQSLGQGPEFLIYFQGTGAADDSGLPNDRFFAVRPEGSVSTLKIQRTERGDSAVYLCASSLGLAGRNEQFFGPGTRLTVL.